The 15 T cell receptor beta chains listed next were all sequenced from one sample in a study of T cells in localized non-small cell lung cancer. Sequenced by immunoSEQ multiplex PCR; TCRdb stores in-frame clones only, minus some. This sample has about 33,000 clones, with 86% found just once. Sequencing used peripheral blood, obtained before any cancer treatment. These receptors were taken from a male donor older than 55 with stage III lung adenocarcinoma.

V is TRBV28 and J is TRBJ1-5, with D possibly being TRBD1 (6 bases). Germline V gene sequence: CDR1 MDHEN, CDR2 SYDVKM. Trimming stripped 6 bases from V and 7 bases from J, with 16 bases between. The CDR3 spans 14 residues. This chain's CDR3 is CASSLRGARQPQHF. The CDR3 region has the DNA TGTGCCAGCAGCCTCCGGGGGGCGAGGCAGCCCCAGCATTTT.

The chain uses TRBV5-6 and TRBJ1-5, with D uncertain. Germline V gene data show CDR1 as SGHDT and CDR2 as YYEEEE. There are 13 residues in the CDR3. Trimming left V 3 bases short and J 6 bases short, with 10 bases between. The CDR3 is CASSYGYGQPQHF. As DNA, the CDR3 is TGTGCCAGCAGCTACGGTTATGGTCAGCCCCAGCATTTT.

The chain recombines TRBV7-9 with TRBJ2-3; 9 nucleotides match TRBD1. The CDR3 extends over 15 amino acids. V shed 1 base and J 1 base; nucleotides not matched to a gene: 0. Germline-derived CDR1 and CDR2 are SEHNR and FQNEAQ (reference sequence). In DNA, the CDR3 is TGTGCCAGCAGCTTAGGACAGGGGGGCACAGATACGCAGTATTTT. It specifies CASSLGQGGTDTQYF.

The V call is TRBV28, the J call TRBJ1-2; D gene ambiguous. Trimming removed 8 bases from V and 5 bases from J, with 9 bases in between. The CDR3 extends over 11 amino acids. Germline-derived CDR1 and CDR2 are MDHEN and SYDVKM. The CDR3 DNA is TGTGCCAGCGAGGGTGGGTATGGCTACACCTTC. Protein product: CASEGGYGYTF.

J is TRBJ2-1 and V is TRBV27; D remains unclear. This CDR3 is built from 12 residues. Trimming removed 0 bases at V and 7 bases at J, with 4 bases between. The germline CDR1 and CDR2 sequences are MNHEY and SMNVEV (reference sequence). The CDR3 bases are TGTGCCAGCAGTTTATCGGGGAATGAGCAGTTCTTC. Translation: CASSLSGNEQFF.

CDR3: CASSLRVYGYTF. In DNA form, the CDR3 reads TGTGCCAGCAGTCTCAGGGTTTATGGCTACACCTTC. The V call is TRBV6-6, the J call TRBJ1-2; D may be TRBD1 (5 bases). V was cut by 5 bases and J by 5 bases, with 9 bases left in between. CDR1 and CDR2 (germline): MNHNY, SVGAGI (reference sequence). CDR3 length: 12 residues.

The CDR3 DNA reads TGCGCCAGCAGCTGGGACACAGGGAGTTACGAGCAGTACTTC. It codes for CASSWDTGSYEQYF. J is TRBJ2-7 and V is TRBV5-1; the D gene is possibly TRBD1 (6 bases). The CDR3 has 14 residues. Germline CDR1 and CDR2: SGHRS and YFSETQ. Trimming left V 3 bases short and J 4 bases short, with 14 bases between.

The rearrangement uses TRBV9 and TRBJ2-1; 10 bases are shared with TRBD1. This CDR3 is built from 15 residues. Germline assignment: CDR1 SGDLS and CDR2 YYNGEE. V shed 3 bases, J shed 6 bases, and the junction held 6 bases outside the gene matches. CDR3: CASSEWTGGGNEQFF. CDR3 nucleotides: TGTGCCAGCAGCGAATGGACAGGGGGTGGCAATGAGCAGTTCTTC.

The V and J genes are TRBV10-3 and TRBJ1-2; 7 nucleotides agree with TRBD1. The CDR3 spans 13 residues. CDR1 and CDR2 (germline): ENHRY, SYGVKD. Trimming cost V 0 bases and J 13 bases; bases outside gene matches: 8. The DNA of the CDR3 is TGTGCCATCAGTGAGTCGGGAGACAGGGTCTCCACCTTC. Translation: CAISESGDRVSTF.

The table lists this clone with a count of one. The chain recombines TRBV9 with TRBJ1-2, with TRBD1 matching 8 bases. Germline CDR1 is SGDLS and CDR2 is YYNGEE. Germline trimming cut 3 bases from V and 4 bases from J; bases unmatched to any gene: 8. This CDR3 is built from 15 residues. The CDR3 here is CASSANTGTGYGYTF. CDR3 nucleotide sequence: TGTGCCAGCAGCGCCAACACCGGGACAGGCTATGGCTACACCTTC. Combining the CDR3 with reference TRBV9 and TRBJ1-2 gives the whole variable domain DSGVTQTPKHLITATGQRVTLRCSPRSGDLSVYWYQQSLDQGLQFLIQYYNGEERAKGNILERFSAQQFPDLHSELNLSSLELGDSALYFCASSANTGTGYGYTFGSGTRLTVV.

This clone is termed medium-sized. V gene TRBV6-1 combines with J gene TRBJ2-7, with TRBD1 identical over 8 bases. The CDR3 runs 15 residues. With 0 bases clipped from V and 4 bases from J, the junction kept 5 bases outside the gene matches. Germline V lookup: CDR1 MNHNS, CDR2 SASEGT. CDR3 amino acids: CASSEALGTGYEQYF. The CDR3 DNA is TGTGCCAGCAGTGAAGCGCTGGGGACAGGTTACGAGCAGTACTTC.

This clone was observed a handful of times. The chain combines TRBV30 with TRBJ1-2, with 7 bases lining up with TRBD1. The germline gives CDR1 GTSNPN, CDR2 SVGIG (reference sequence). This CDR3 comprises 15 residues. V shed 1 base and J 3 bases; nucleotides not matched to a gene: 8. CDR3 in DNA: TGTGCCTGGAGTGAAGGGACAGATCTGTACTATGGCTACACCTTC. This codes for CAWSEGTDLYYGYTF. Based on the CDR3 plus reference TRBV30 and TRBJ1-2, the full variable domain is SQTIHQWPATLVQPVGSPLSLECTVEGTSNPNLYWYRQAAGRGLQLLFYSVGIGQISSEVPQNLSASRPQDRQFILSSKKLLLSDSGFYLCAWSEGTDLYYGYTFGSGTRLTVV.

This chain links TRBV7-3 with TRBJ2-2; 10 nucleotides align to TRBD1. CDR3 length equals 15 residues. Trimming took 9 bases from V and 8 from J; bases not matched to a gene: 12. CDR1 and CDR2 (germline): SGHTA, FQGTGA. DNA for the CDR3: TGTGCCAGTACCGAATCCGGGACAGGGGTAGGGGAGCTGTTTTTT. This codes for CASTESGTGVGELFF.

V is TRBV7-2 and J is TRBJ2-3, with D maybe TRBD2 (5 bases). The CDR3 has 13 amino acids. Deletions cut 4 bases from V and 1 base from J, with 6 bases between. Germline V CDR1 and CDR2: SGHTA, FQGNSA. CDR3 sequence reads: CASSYGGTDTQYF. The CDR3 coding sequence is TGTGCCAGCAGCTACGGGGGCACAGATACGCAGTATTTT. The full variable domain, in which reference TRBV7-2 and TRBJ2-3 provide the parts outside the CDR3, is GAGVSQSPSNKVTEKGKDVELRCDPISGHTALYWYRQSLGQGLEFLIYFQGNSAPDKSGLPSDRFSAERTGGSVSTLTIQRTQQEDSAVYLCASSYGGTDTQYFGPGTRLTVL.

This chain joins TRBV18 and TRBJ1-1, with TRBD1 matching over 7 bases. After removal of 6 bases from V and 1 base from J, the junction contained 11 bases not matched to a gene. The CDR3 extends over 16 amino acids. Germline V gene lookup returns CDR1 KGHSH and CDR2 LQKENI. The chain's CDR3 is CASSPQGGASNTEAFF. The CDR3 DNA follows: TGTGCCAGCTCGCCGCAGGGGGGCGCGTCGAACACTGAAGCTTTCTTT.